These 4 T cell receptor beta chains were sequenced from one sample in a study of control samples from healthy donors and cancer patients. Data came from immunoSEQ multiplex PCR; TCRdb stores just in-frame clones and leaves some out. In the table there are about 150,000 clones, over 85% of which are singletons. The material sequenced was blood. The receptors derive from a man aged 18 to 30 in good health.

This chain joins TRBV29-1 and TRBJ2-7, with TRBD2 as a possible D gene (6 bases). The V end lost 2 bases, the J end lost 4 bases, and 18 bases lay between the germline ends. The CDR3 has 15 amino acids. Germline CDR1 reads SQVTM; CDR2 reads ANQGSEA. The CDR3 DNA reads as TGCAGCGTTGAAACAGGAGGGGTGAGCGTGTACGAGCAGTACTTC. This codes for CSVETGGVSVYEQYF.

The rearrangement links TRBV19 to TRBJ1-6; 9 bases align to TRBD1. The CDR3 consists of 15 residues. The V and J ends lost 6 bases and 9 bases, in that order; junction bases with no gene match: 9. The germline gives CDR1 LNHDA, CDR2 SQIVND (reference sequence). The CDR3, as DNA: TGTGCCAGTAGCTTGACAGGGGGGTTTGGTTCACCCCTCCACTTT. Amino acid sequence: CASSLTGGFGSPLHF.

The chain joins TRBV27 to TRBJ2-7; D is perhaps TRBD1 (6 bases). Germline CDR1 is MNHEY and CDR2 is SMNVEV (reference sequence). V shed 5 bases and J shed 3 bases, with 17 bases lying between them. The CDR3 is made up of 15 amino acids. The CDR3 bases are TGTGCCAGCAGTCATAACAGGGACGACTACTACGAGCAGTACTTC. This encodes CASSHNRDDYYEQYF.

The genes are TRBV9 and TRBJ2-5, with D maybe TRBD2 (6 bases). Germline lookup yields CDR1 SGDLS and CDR2 YYNGEE. This CDR3 spans 14 amino acids. Trimming removed 5 bases from V and 5 bases from J, with 16 bases in between. The CDR3 sequence is CASSPSGSTETQYF. DNA of the CDR3: TGTGCCAGCAGTCCTTCCGGGAGTACCGAGACCCAGTACTTC.